A selection of T cell receptor beta chains follows, all from one sample in a study of T cell responses to AZD1222 COVID-19 vaccine. Generated by immunoSEQ multiplex PCR, the TCRdb table keeps only in-frame clones and is missing some. Of some 130,000 clones in the sample, 92% were seen once. The sample consisted of peripheral blood, taken on day 0 of AZD1222 vaccination. The receptors shown here come from an adult in good health. Both conserved end residues are part of each CDR3. A D gene is named only where the DNA matches it firmly. Only part of the rows carry a size: once, few, many, or a class if the clone is expanded.

>-|TRBJ1-1|TRBV9|-
TGTGCCAGCAGCTCCGGACAGTCAAACACTGAAGCTTTCTTT
CASSSGQSNTEAFF
>-|TRBJ2-3|TRBV24-1|few
TGTGCCACCAGTGACTACACGAATACGCAGTATTTT
CATSDYTNTQYF
>-|TRBJ2-5|TRBV4-3|-
TGCGCCAGCAGCCAAGATCAGGGACGGGAGACCCAGTACTTC
CASSQDQGRETQYF
>-|TRBJ1-4|TRBV28|-
TGTGCCAGCGGCGGGGGGGGCGCGGATGAAAAACTGTTTTTT
CASGGGGADEKLFF
>TRBD1|TRBJ2-7|TRBV11-3|-
TGTGCCAGCAGCTTATTGGGGGACAGCTCCTACGAGCAGTACTTC
CASSLLGDSSYEQYF
>TRBD1|TRBJ1-1|TRBV5-1|-
TGCGCCAGCAGCTTGTCACCTCGACAGGGGAACACTGAAGCTTTCTTT
CASSLSPRQGNTEAFF
>-|TRBJ2-2|TRBV7-2|-
TGTGCCAGCAGCCTGTGGGGGAACACCGGGGAGCTGTTTTTT
CASSLWGNTGELFF
>-|TRBJ1-3|TRBV5-6|once
TGTGCCAGCAGCACGAGGGCGGCACCCTTCGGAAACACCATATATTTT
CASSTRAAPFGNTIYF
>TRBD1|TRBJ2-7|TRBV27|-
TGTGCCAGCCGGGACAGGAGAAATTACGAGCAGTACTTC
CASRDRRNYEQYF
>-|TRBJ2-3|TRBV21-1|-
TGTGCCAGCAGCAAAGACCCAGGGGCGACAGATACGCAGTATTTT
CASSKDPGATDTQYF
>-|TRBJ1-1|TRBV11-2|-
TGTGCCAGCAGCTTAGCTCAGGATCCGAAGGCTTTCTTT
CASSLAQDPKAFF
>TRBD1|TRBJ1-4|TRBV18|few
TGTGCCAGCTCAAACAGGGGGCTGAATGAAAAACTGTTTTTT
CASSNRGLNEKLFF